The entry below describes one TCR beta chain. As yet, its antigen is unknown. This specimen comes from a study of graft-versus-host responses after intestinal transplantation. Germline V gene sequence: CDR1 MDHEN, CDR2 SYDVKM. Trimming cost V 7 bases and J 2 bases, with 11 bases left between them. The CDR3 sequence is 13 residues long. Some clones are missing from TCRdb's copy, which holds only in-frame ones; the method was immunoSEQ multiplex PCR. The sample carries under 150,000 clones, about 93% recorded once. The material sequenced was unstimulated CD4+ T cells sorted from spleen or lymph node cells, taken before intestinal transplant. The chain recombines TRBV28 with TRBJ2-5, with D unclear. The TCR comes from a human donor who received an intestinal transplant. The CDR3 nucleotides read TGTGCCAGCATCCAGGCCCATCAAGAGACCCAGTACTTC. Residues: CASIQAHQETQYF.